These T cell receptor beta chains were read from a single sample in a study of blood T cell repertoires in COVID-19. TCRdb's copy holds only in-frame clones and misses some; the assay was immunoSEQ multiplex PCR. The sample lists 330,000 or so clones; roughly 86% were seen once. Sequencing input: PBMCs or T cells enriched from blood (not recorded which). These receptor sequences come from a woman younger than 45 who had been exposed to COVID-19. CDR3s leave out the opening cysteine and the closing phenylalanine or tryptophan. Each record gives: CDR3 protein, clone size, V gene. Clone size is not always given. Where it is, it says once, few, many or a class for expanded clones.

CDR3: ASSVTSANYNEQF; size: NA; V: TRBV5-1
CDR3: ASSYGQGQGNTIY; size: NA; V: TRBV5-1
CDR3: SASGVLITARTDTQY; size: NA; V: TRBV20-1
CDR3: ASSLGGGRGYNEQF; size: NA; V: TRBV27
CDR3: ASSPRPGQGSYEQY; size: NA; V: TRBV19
CDR3: ASSLQSKQETQY; size: NA; V: TRBV18
CDR3: ASSLSGRGNTEAF; size: NA; V: TRBV11-2
CDR3: ASSLTGDQPQH; size: NA; V: TRBV5-1
CDR3: ATSRDRGSYEQY; size: NA; V: TRBV15
CDR3: ASRQKLQVSKETQY; size: NA; V: TRBV28
CDR3: ASAYTEAF; size: NA; V: TRBV12-5
CDR3: ATREGTSTDTQY; size: few; V: TRBV5-4
CDR3: ASPRGGTGDVVSNQPQH; size: NA; V: TRBV28
CDR3: ASRRLNTEAF; size: NA; V: TRBV6-5
CDR3: SVAPGLADTGELF; size: once; V: TRBV29-1
CDR3: ASSQDRGGYEQY; size: NA; V: TRBV7-3
CDR3: ASSPRQGRDPYGYT; size: NA; V: TRBV5-6
CDR3: ASSFDISYEQY; size: NA; V: TRBV19
CDR3: ASSTATSGGYNEQF; size: NA; V: TRBV7-9
CDR3: ATSDREAGANVLT; size: NA; V: TRBV24-1
CDR3: ASSLNFGTGVYEQY; size: NA; V: TRBV5-1
CDR3: ASTGTSGLAEQY; size: NA; V: TRBV19
CDR3: SAQGAGNEKLF; size: NA; V: TRBV29-1
CDR3: ASLQGGAGQPQH; size: NA; V: TRBV6-5
CDR3: ASSQRGALVPEAF; size: NA; V: TRBV2
CDR3: ASSRRSAGDAGELF; size: NA; V: TRBV7-8
CDR3: ASSESVGRAREQY; size: NA; V: TRBV10-1
CDR3: ASRSAREKSTHTRKEGTEAF; size: NA; V: TRBV2
CDR3: ASSDSGTSGGGTDTQY; size: NA; V: TRBV10-2
CDR3: ASSYSVGELF; size: NA; V: TRBV27
CDR3: ASSHGTGDREQY; size: NA; V: TRBV2
CDR3: ASSESRGRVYGYT; size: few; V: TRBV25-1
CDR3: ASSHPDARNYGYT; size: NA; V: TRBV3-1/TRBV3-2
CDR3: ASSFGGITEAF; size: NA; V: TRBV19
CDR3: ASSQDPGGSDEQY; size: NA; V: TRBV3-1/TRBV3-2
CDR3: ASSILAGGPDTQY; size: NA; V: TRBV28
CDR3: ASSSVTGGQETQY; size: NA; V: TRBV11-3
CDR3: AITFGTGSEAF; size: NA; V: TRBV10-3
CDR3: ASSLGTSGRGTGELF; size: NA; V: TRBV5-4
CDR3: ASSFGPMGEKLF; size: NA; V: TRBV27
CDR3: ASSLAGGLGNTIY; size: few; V: TRBV7-8
CDR3: ASSSGLAGTGELF; size: once; V: TRBV5-1
CDR3: ASSSPGTGGSYNEQF; size: NA; V: TRBV5-1
CDR3: ASITSRGQGVF; size: NA; V: TRBV6-5
CDR3: ASSEYGDSKYGYT; size: NA; V: TRBV25-1
CDR3: ASSPPGHLAQY; size: NA; V: TRBV18
CDR3: ASSITGGAGNEQF; size: NA; V: TRBV28
CDR3: ASSYGSREQF; size: NA; V: TRBV6-2/TRBV6-3
CDR3: AIGQGAANQPQH; size: NA; V: TRBV24-1
CDR3: ASSSPPDYGYT; size: NA; V: TRBV27
CDR3: ASSSQMTGAINEKLF; size: NA; V: TRBV28
CDR3: ASSLYQGPEQY; size: NA; V: TRBV19
CDR3: ASSLSQGLSYEQY; size: NA; V: TRBV11-3
CDR3: ASSLLQGKETQY; size: NA; V: TRBV28
CDR3: ASSHDIYEQY; size: NA; V: TRBV14